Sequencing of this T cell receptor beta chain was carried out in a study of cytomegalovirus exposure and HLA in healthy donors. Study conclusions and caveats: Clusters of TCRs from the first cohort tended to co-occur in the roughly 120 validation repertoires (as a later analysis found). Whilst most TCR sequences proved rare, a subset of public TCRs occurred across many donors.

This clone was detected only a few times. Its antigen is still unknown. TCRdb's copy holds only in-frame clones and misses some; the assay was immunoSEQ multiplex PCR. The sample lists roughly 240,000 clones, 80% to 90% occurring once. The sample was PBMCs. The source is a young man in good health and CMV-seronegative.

Here the CDR3 DNA reads TGCGCCAGCAGCAAGGGAGTCGGTGAGGGCTACACCTTC. This codes for CASSKGVGEGYTF. The chain uses TRBV4-1 and TRBJ1-2; D call uncertain. The CDR3 totals 13 residues. Germline CDR1 and CDR2: MGHRA and YSYEKL. The V and J ends lost 5 bases and 8 bases respectively, with 15 bases between them.